The rows below give T cell receptor beta chains drawn from one sample of a study of response to subunit inactivated influenza vaccine. TCRdb called the RT-PCR reads again in MiXCR, with one record for every CDR3 protein. Of hundreds of thousands of distinct CDR3 sequences in the sample, roughly 8.2% are singletons; the top ten hold approximately 12%. The material sequenced was PBMCs from blood, taken around 25 months after vaccination. The receptors were gathered from a man aged 50 to 75 who received an inactivated influenza vaccine. Both conserved end residues are part of each CDR3. Each record gives: J gene, V gene, D gene, CDR3 protein. D genes are given only for firm matches.

TRBJ1-1	TRBV20-1	-	CSARDLEGLGSEAFF
TRBJ2-2	TRBV5-6	TRBD2	CASSWGLAGPNTGELFF
TRBJ2-3	TRBV20-1	-	CSARISGNTDTQYF
TRBJ2-1	TRBV20-1	TRBD2	CSARTPSGRYNEQFF
TRBJ1-2	TRBV4-3	-	CASSQVGRWNSQANYGYTF
TRBJ2-2	TRBV18	TRBD1	CASSPGTDLTGELFF
TRBJ2-7	TRBV20-1	-	CSARDSRGNYEQYF
TRBJ1-5	TRBV6-2/TRBV6-3	-	CASSHLNQPQHF
TRBJ1-1	TRBV7-9	-	CASSLVSGFQKAFF
TRBJ2-2	TRBV6-1	-	CASTRGSNTGELFF
TRBJ2-7	TRBV29-1	-	CSVGLGLEQYF
TRBJ2-3	TRBV15	-	CATSARADTQYF
TRBJ2-3	TRBV29-1	TRBD2	CSVEGLAGDWATDTQYF
TRBJ2-7	TRBV24-1	-	CATSKGGYSYEQYF
TRBJ2-7	TRBV11-2	-	CASSLVRVSYEQYF
TRBJ2-1	TRBV3-1	TRBD2	CASSPFFPGTTINEQFF
TRBJ2-1	TRBV29-1	TRBD2	CSVDTSGRLFEQFF
TRBJ2-4	TRBV28	-	CASSSPNSIRLAKNIQYF
TRBJ2-7	TRBV29-1	-	CSVGQEPYEQYF
TRBJ1-1	TRBV4-2	-	CASSPLVGALNTEAFF
TRBJ1-5	TRBV19	-	CASNAGSGSNQPQHF
TRBJ2-3	TRBV4-2	TRBD2	CASSQDDSSGSVDTQYF
TRBJ2-2	TRBV5-5	-	CASSLDRVITGELFF
TRBJ2-7	TRBV7-7	-	CASSLEAGAHYEQYF
TRBJ2-7	TRBV6-2/TRBV6-3	TRBD1	CASTQGTGWSYEQYF
TRBJ2-7	TRBV30	TRBD2	CAGSGTSGSLYEQYF
TRBJ2-5	TRBV7-7	TRBD2	CASSVLAGRETQYF
TRBJ2-7	TRBV3-1	-	CASSQDGSGLPSYEQYF
TRBJ2-7	TRBV7-2	TRBD1	CASSFGQGDYEQYF
TRBJ1-1	TRBV18	-	CASSPVEDGTEAFF
TRBJ2-5	TRBV28	-	CASSFRPILGGDGETQYF
TRBJ2-5	TRBV6-2/TRBV6-3	TRBD2	CASSYYYGLADTTRKETQYF
TRBJ2-1	TRBV7-2	-	CASSLDRNEQFF
TRBJ2-7	TRBV7-2	-	CASSFTPLYEQYF
TRBJ2-1	TRBV10-3	-	CAISEPSGFSYNEQFF
TRBJ1-5	TRBV6-1	TRBD1	CASKKDRLSSNQPQHF
TRBJ2-1	TRBV20-1	-	CSARQGGFQAEQFF
TRBJ2-1	TRBV4-3	TRBD2	CASSRIAGGPGNEQFF
TRBJ1-5	TRBV6-1	-	CASSRDGFNNQPQHF
TRBJ1-4	TRBV19	TRBD1	CASSAPGQGNEKLFF
TRBJ2-2	TRBV12-3/TRBV12-4	TRBD2	CASSLRGGWTGELFF
TRBJ1-3	TRBV14	TRBD1	CASSQTIPERGHLSGNTIYF
TRBJ1-2	TRBV6-1	-	CASRSQGYYGYTF
TRBJ2-2	TRBV5-1	-	CASSLDPRTYTGELFF
TRBJ2-7	TRBV10-3	-	CAISSVSDYYEQYF
TRBJ1-6	TRBV7-2	TRBD1	CASSSTGWLHF
TRBJ2-2	TRBV28	-	CASSHRDWNTGELFF
TRBJ2-2	TRBV6-2/TRBV6-3	-	CASRLESASHGELFF
TRBJ2-5	TRBV28	-	CASSDFIYESQYF
TRBJ2-3	TRBV9	-	CASSVSPRHTDTQYF
TRBJ1-1	TRBV28	TRBD1	CASRPWGDRVSEAFF
TRBJ1-5	TRBV28	-	CASSGDSNQPQHF
TRBJ2-1	TRBV5-1	-	CASSLDDASYNEQFF
TRBJ2-7	TRBV7-8	TRBD1	CASSPGQAHNEQYF
TRBJ2-6	TRBV29-1	-	CSVAGSSGANVLTF
TRBJ1-5	TRBV20-1	-	CSARTSDKYSNQPQHF
TRBJ1-2	TRBV6-2/TRBV6-3	TRBD1	CASSGQVQNYGYTF